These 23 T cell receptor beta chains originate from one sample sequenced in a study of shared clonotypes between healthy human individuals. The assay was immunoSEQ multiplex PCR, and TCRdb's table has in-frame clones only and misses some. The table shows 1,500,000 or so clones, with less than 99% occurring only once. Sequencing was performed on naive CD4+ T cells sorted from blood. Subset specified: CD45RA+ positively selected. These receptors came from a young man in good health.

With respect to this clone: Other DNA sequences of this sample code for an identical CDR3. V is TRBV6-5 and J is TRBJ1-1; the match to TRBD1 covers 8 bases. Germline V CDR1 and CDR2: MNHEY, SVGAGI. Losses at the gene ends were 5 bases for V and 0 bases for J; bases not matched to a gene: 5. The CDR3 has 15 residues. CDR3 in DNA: TGTGCCAGCAGTCCACGGGACAGGTTGAACACTGAAGCTTTCTTT. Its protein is CASSPRDRLNTEAFF.

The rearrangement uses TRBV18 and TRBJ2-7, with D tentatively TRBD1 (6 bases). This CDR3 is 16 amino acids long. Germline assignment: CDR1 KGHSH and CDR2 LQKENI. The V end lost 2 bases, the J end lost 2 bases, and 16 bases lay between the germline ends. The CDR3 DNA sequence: TGTGCCAGCTCACCAGGCGGACAGCCGGATACCTACGAGCAGTACTTC. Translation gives CASSPGGQPDTYEQYF. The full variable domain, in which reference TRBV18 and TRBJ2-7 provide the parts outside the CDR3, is NAGVMQNPRHLVRRRGQEARLRCSPMKGHSHVYWYRQLPEEGLKFMVYLQKENIIDESGMPKERFSAEFPKEGPSILRIQQVVRGDSAAYFCASSPGGQPDTYEQYFGPGTRLTVT.

The CDR3 sequence: CASSSFIEAFF. The DNA for the CDR3 is TGTGCCAGCAGCTCCTTCATTGAAGCTTTCTTT. The chain uses TRBV11-2 and TRBJ1-1; D is ambiguous. The ends were cut back, 4 bases at V and 7 bases at J, with 7 bases in the middle. CDR1 and CDR2 (germline): SGHAT, FQNNGV. The CDR3 is 11 amino acids.

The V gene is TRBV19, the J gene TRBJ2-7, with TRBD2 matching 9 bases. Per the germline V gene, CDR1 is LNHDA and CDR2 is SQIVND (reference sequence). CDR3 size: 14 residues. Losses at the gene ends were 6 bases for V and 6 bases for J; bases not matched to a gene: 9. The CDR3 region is CASRGSGSLREQYF. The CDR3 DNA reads TGTGCCAGTAGAGGTAGCGGGAGTCTTCGCGAGCAGTACTTC.

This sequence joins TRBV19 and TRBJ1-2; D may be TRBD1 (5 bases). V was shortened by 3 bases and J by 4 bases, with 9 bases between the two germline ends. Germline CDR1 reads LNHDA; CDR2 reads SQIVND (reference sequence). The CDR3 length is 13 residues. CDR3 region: CASSIVGPYGYTF. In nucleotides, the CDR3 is TGTGCCAGTAGTATCGTGGGGCCCTATGGCTACACCTTC.

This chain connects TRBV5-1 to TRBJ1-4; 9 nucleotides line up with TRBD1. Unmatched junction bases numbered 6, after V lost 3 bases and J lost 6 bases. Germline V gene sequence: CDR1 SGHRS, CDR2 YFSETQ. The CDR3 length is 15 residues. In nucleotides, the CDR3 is TGCGCCAGCAGCTCATCTCGGGACAGGGATGAAAAACTGTTTTTT. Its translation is CASSSSRDRDEKLFF.

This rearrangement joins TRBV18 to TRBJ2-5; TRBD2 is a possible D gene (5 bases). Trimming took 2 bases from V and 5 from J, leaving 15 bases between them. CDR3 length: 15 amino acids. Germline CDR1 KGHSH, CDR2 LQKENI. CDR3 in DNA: TGTGCCAGCTCACCATATCTAGCCGTGGGTGAGACCCAGTACTTC. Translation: CASSPYLAVGETQYF.

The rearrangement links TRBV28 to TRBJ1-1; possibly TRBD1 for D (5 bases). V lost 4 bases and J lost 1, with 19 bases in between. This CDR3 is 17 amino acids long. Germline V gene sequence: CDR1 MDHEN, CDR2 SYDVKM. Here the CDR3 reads CASSSRLDQGRNTEAFF. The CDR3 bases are TGTGCCAGCAGTTCCCGCCTCGATCAGGGCCGGAACACTGAAGCTTTCTTT. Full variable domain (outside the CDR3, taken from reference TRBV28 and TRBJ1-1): DVKVTQSSRYLVKRTGEKVFLECVQDMDHENMFWYRQDPGLGLRLIYFSYDVKMKEKGDIPEGYSVSREKKERFSLILESASTNQTSMYLCASSSRLDQGRNTEAFFGQGTRLTVV.

CDR3 sequence (DNA): TGTGCCAGCAGTTACAGGGGCGGGGCGGGGGAGACCCAGTACTTC. Translated: CASSYRGGAGETQYF. The chain is built from TRBV6-5 and TRBJ2-5; D is possibly TRBD2 (6 bases). The CDR3 consists of 15 residues. V was pared by 2 bases and J by 5 bases, with 15 bases between. Per the germline V gene, CDR1 is MNHEY and CDR2 is SVGAGI.

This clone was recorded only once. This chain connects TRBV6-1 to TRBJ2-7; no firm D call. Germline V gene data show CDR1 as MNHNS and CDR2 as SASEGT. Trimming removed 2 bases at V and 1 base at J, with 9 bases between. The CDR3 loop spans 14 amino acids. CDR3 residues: CASSESAGSYEQYF. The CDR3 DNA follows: TGTGCCAGCAGTGAATCGGCAGGTTCCTACGAGCAGTACTTC.

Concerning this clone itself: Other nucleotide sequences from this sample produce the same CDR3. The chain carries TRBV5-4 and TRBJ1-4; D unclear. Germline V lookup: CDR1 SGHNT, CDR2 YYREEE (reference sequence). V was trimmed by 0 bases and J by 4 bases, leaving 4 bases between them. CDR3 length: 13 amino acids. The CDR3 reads CASSLAGNEKLFF. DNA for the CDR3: TGTGCCAGCAGCTTGGCGGGTAATGAAAAACTGTTTTTT.

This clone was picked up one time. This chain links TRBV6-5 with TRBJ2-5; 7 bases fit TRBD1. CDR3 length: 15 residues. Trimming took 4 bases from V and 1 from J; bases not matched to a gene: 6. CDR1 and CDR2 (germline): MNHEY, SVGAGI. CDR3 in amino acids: CASSFGDSIQETQYF. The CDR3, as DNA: TGTGCCAGCAGTTTTGGGGACAGTATCCAAGAGACCCAGTACTTC.

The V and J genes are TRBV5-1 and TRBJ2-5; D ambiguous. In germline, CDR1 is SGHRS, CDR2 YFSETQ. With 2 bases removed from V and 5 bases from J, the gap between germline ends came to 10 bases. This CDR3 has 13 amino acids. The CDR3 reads CASSFRNGETQYF. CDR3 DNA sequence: TGCGCCAGCAGCTTTCGTAATGGGGAGACCCAGTACTTC.

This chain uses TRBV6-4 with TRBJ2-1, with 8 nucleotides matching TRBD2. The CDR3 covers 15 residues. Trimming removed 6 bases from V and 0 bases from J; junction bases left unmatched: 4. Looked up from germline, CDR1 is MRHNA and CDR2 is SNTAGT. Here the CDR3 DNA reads TGTGCCAGCAGCTTAGCGGGAAGCTCCTACAATGAGCAGTTCTTC. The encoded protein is CASSLAGSSYNEQFF.

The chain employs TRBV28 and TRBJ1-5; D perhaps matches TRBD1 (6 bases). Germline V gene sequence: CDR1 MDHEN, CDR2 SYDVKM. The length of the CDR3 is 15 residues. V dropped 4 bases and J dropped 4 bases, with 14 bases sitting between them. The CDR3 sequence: CASSSYRQANQPQHF. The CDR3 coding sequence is TGTGCCAGCAGTTCCTACCGACAGGCGAATCAGCCCCAGCATTTT.

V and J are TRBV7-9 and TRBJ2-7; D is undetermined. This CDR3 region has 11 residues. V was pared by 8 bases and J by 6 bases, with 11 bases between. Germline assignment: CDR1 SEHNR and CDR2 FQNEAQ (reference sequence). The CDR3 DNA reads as TGTGCCAGCGTAGTTAGTCCCGAGCAGTACTTC. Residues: CASVVSPEQYF.

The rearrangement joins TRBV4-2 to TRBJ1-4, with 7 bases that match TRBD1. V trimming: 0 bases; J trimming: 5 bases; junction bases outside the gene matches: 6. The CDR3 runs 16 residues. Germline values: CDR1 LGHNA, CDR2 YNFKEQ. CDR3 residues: CASSQDGRGRNEKLFF. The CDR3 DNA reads TGTGCCAGCAGCCAAGATGGGAGGGGGCGAAATGAAAAACTGTTTTTT.

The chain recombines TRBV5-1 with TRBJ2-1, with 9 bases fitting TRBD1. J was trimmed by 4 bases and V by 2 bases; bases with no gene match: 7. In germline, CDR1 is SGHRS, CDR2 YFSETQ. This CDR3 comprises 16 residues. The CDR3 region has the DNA TGCGCCAGCAGCTTTACGGGGACAGGGTCGTACAATGAGCAGTTCTTC. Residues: CASSFTGTGSYNEQFF.

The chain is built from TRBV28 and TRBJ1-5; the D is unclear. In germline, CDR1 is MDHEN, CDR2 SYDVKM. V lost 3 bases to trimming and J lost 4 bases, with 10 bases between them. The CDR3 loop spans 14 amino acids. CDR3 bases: TGTGCCAGCAGTTTGAATGTTGGAAATCAGCCCCAGCATTTT. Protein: CASSLNVGNQPQHF.

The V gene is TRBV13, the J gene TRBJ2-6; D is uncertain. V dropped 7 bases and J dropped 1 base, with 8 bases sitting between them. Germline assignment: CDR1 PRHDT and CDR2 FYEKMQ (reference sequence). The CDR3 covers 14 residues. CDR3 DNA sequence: TGTGCCAGCACCTCCAAATCTGGGGCCAACGTCCTGACTTTC. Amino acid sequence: CASTSKSGANVLTF.

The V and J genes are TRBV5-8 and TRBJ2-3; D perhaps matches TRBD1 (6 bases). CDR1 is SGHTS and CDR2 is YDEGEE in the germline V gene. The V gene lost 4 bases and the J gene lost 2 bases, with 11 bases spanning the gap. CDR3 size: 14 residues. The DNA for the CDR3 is TGTGCCAGCAGCCAGGACAGCCTCACAGATACGCAGTATTTT. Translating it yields CASSQDSLTDTQYF.

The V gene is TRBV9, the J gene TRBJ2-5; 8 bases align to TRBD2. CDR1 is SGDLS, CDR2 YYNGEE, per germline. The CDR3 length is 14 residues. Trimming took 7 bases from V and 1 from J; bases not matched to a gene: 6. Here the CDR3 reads CASAAGGAQETQYF. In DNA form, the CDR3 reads TGTGCCAGCGCCGCCGGGGGGGCCCAAGAGACCCAGTACTTC.

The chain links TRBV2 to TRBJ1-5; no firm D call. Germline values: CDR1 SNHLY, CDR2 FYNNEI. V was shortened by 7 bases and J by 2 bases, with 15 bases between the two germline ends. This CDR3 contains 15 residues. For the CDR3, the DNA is TGTGCCAGCATCAAGGATCCCGGAGGCAATCAGCCCCAGCATTTT. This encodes CASIKDPGGNQPQHF.